One TCR beta chain is described in this entry. The antigen is not known. TCRdb called the RT-PCR reads again in MiXCR, with one record for every CDR3 protein. Among over 750,000 distinct CDR3 sequences listed, 21% were seen once. These data are taken from a study of response to subunit inactivated influenza vaccine. The study, taken as a whole, reports: Authors suggested each seasonal flu vaccination may recruit only limited numbers of new T cells.

CDR1 is DFQATT, CDR2 SNEGSKA, per germline (reference sequence). V was pared by 6 bases and J by 3 bases, with 10 bases of the junction left unmatched. The CDR3 totals 15 residues. The clonotype was recovered from a man over 45 who received an inactivated influenza vaccine. Material: PBMCs from blood, obtained less than 6 days after vaccination. The V gene is TRBV20-1, the J gene TRBJ2-3; TRBD2 matches at 9 bases. In nucleotides, the CDR3 is TGCAGTGCACTATTGGCGGGAGGGATGACAGATACGCAGTATTTT. Encoded protein: CSALLAGGMTDTQYF.